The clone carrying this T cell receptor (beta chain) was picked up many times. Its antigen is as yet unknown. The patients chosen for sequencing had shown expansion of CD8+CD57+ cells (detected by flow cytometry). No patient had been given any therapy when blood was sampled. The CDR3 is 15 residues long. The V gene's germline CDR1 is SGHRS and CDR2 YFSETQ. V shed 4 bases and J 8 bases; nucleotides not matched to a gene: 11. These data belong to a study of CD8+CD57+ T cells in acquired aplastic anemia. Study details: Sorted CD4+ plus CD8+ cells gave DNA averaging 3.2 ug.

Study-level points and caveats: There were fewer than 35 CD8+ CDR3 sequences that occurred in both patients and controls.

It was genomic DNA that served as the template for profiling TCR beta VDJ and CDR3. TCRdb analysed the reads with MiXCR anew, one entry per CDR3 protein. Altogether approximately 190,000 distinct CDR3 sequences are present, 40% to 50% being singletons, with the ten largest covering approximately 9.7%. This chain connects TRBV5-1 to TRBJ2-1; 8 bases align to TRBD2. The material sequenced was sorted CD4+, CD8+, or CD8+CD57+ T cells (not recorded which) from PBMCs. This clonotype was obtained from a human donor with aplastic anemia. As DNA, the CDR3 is TGCGCCAGCAGCCCGGAGCGGGGGAGGCCTTATGAGCAGTTCTTC. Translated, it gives CASSPERGRPYEQFF.